This T cell receptor (beta chain) came from a study of blood T cell repertoires in COVID-19. Study in general: Whether acute or convalescent, the COVID-19 samples came from the United States, Italy and Spain. PBMCs, B-cell-depleted T cells, or T cells provided the cDNA or gDNA that made up the material.

The authors' processing: The authors estimated nucleated cell counts from reference gene primer amplification. Some clones are missing from TCRdb's copy, which holds only in-frame ones; the method was immunoSEQ multiplex PCR. The V and J calls and clone size were taken over from that table, and D and trimming were inferred from the DNA. Here the sample spans 50,000 to 60,000 clones, more than 70% being singletons. Germline assignment: CDR1 LGHDT and CDR2 YNNKEL (reference sequence). This CDR3 has 17 amino acids. V shed 4 bases, J shed 4 bases, and the junction held 14 bases outside the gene matches. Sequencing was carried out using peripheral blood. J is TRBJ2-7 and V is TRBV3-1 (or the pseudogene TRBV3-2); 9 positions agree with TRBD2. This clonotype originated in a man in his 60s with active COVID-19. Written as DNA, the CDR3 is TGTGCCAGCAGCCCCCCGGGGGGACTAGCCCACTGGTACGAGCAGTACTTC. Translating it yields CASSPPGGLAHWYEQYF.